This passage covers 3 T cell receptor beta chains from one sample sequenced in a study of blood T cell repertoires in COVID-19. TCRdb's copy holds only in-frame clones and misses some; the assay was immunoSEQ multiplex PCR. In the table there are almost 70,000 clones, approximately 89% of which are singletons. Sequences were obtained from peripheral blood. Receptors were obtained from a woman aged 50 to 60 with active COVID-19.

V and J are TRBV18 and TRBJ1-1; the D is unclear. The CDR3 is made up of 12 amino acids. The germline V and J ends were trimmed by 6 bases and 4 bases, with 9 bases remaining between them. Germline-derived CDR1 and CDR2 are KGHSH and LQKENI. The DNA of the CDR3 is TGTGCCAGCTCGCGTGAGTCCACTGAAGCTTTCTTT. Its translation is CASSRESTEAFF. The variable domain in full, completed from reference TRBV18 and TRBJ1-1, reads NAGVMQNPRHLVRRRGQEARLRCSPMKGHSHVYWYRQLPEEGLKFMVYLQKENIIDESGMPKERFSAEFPKEGPSILRIQQVVRGDSAAYFCASSRESTEAFFGQGTRLTVV.

The V call is TRBV10-3, the J call TRBJ1-1, with D unclear. V gave up 4 bases and J gave up 1 base, with 7 bases separating them. CDR1 and CDR2 (germline): ENHRY, SYGVKD. The CDR3 length is 13 residues. Written as DNA, the CDR3 is TGTGCCATCAGTGGGCGGGAGAACACTGAAGCTTTCTTT. Translated: CAISGRENTEAFF.

The chain has TRBV28 and TRBJ2-1; 10 positions agree with TRBD2. This CDR3 comprises 17 residues. CDR1 and CDR2 from the germline V gene are MDHEN and SYDVKM. J lost 7 bases, V lost 4 bases, and 13 bases had no gene match. CDR3 loop: CASSYFPLAGERNEQFF. Written as DNA, the CDR3 is TGTGCCAGCAGTTATTTCCCTCTAGCGGGAGAAAGGAATGAGCAGTTCTTC.